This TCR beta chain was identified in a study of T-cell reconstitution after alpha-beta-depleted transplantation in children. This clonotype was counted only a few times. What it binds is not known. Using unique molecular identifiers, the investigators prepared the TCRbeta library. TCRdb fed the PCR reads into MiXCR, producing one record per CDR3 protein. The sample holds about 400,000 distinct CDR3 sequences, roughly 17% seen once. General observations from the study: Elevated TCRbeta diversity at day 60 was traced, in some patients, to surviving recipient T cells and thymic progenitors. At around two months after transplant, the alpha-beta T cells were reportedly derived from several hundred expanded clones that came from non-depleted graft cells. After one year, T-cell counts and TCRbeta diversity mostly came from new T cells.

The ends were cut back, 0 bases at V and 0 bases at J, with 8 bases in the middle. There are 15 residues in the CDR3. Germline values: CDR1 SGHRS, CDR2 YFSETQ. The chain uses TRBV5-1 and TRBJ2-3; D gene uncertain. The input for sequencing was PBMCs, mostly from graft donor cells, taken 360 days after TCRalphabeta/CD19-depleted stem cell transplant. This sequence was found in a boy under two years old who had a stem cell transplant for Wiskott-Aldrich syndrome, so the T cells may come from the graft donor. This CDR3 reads CASSLGSTSTDTQYF. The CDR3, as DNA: TGCGCCAGCAGCTTGGGTTCTACTAGCACAGATACGCAGTATTTT.